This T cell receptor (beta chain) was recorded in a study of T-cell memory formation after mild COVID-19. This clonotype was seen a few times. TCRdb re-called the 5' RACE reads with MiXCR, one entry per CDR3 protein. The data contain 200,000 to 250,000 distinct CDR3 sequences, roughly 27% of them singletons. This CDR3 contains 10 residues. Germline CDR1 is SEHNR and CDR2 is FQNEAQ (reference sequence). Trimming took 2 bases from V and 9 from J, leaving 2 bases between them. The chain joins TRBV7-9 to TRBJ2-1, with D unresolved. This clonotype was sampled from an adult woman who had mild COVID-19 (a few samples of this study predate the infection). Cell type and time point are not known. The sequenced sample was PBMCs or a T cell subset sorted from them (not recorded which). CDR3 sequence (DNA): TGTGCCAGCAGCTTATCTGAGCAGTTCTTC. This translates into CASSLSEQFF.